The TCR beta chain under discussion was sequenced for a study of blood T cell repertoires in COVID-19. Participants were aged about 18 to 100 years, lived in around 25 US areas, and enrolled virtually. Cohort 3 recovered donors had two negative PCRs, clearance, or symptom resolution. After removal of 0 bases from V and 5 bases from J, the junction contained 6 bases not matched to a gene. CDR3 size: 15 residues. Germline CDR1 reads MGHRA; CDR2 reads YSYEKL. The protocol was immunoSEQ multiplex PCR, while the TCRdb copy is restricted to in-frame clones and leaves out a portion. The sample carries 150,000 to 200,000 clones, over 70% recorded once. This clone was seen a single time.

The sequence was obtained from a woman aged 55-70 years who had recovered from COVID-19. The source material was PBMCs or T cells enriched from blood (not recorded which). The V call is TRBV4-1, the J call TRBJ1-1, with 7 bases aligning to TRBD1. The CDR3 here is CASSQDSRGRTEAFF. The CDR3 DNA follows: TGCGCCAGCAGCCAAGATTCGAGGGGGCGAACTGAAGCTTTCTTT.